Below, 20 T cell receptor beta chains from the same sample are listed, as sequenced in a study of technical replicates of blood from a handful of donors. Sequenced by immunoSEQ multiplex PCR; TCRdb stores in-frame clones only, minus some. The sample contains 11,000 to 15,000 clones, roughly four fifths of which appear only once. The material sequenced was PBMCs. The receptor set was obtained from a human donor in good health.

The rearrangement uses TRBV5-1 and TRBJ2-4; 11 bases line up with TRBD2. This CDR3 comprises 17 residues. Germline values: CDR1 SGHRS, CDR2 YFSETQ. The V gene end was trimmed by 0 bases and the J gene end by 6 bases; junction bases not matched to a gene: 8. The CDR3 loop reads CASSLALAGGHPNIQYF. The CDR3 DNA sequence: TGCGCCAGCAGCTTGGCTCTAGCGGGAGGTCACCCAAACATTCAGTACTTC.

The rearrangement links TRBV4-2 to TRBJ2-3; TRBD1 might be the D (6 bases). With 0 bases removed from V and 1 base from J, the gap between germline ends came to 8 bases. Germline assignment: CDR1 LGHNA and CDR2 YNFKEQ. This CDR3 has 15 residues. CDR3 sequence: CASSQDRQGTDTQYF. In nucleotides, the CDR3 is TGTGCCAGCAGCCAAGATAGACAGGGCACAGATACGCAGTATTTT.

The genes are TRBV11-3 and TRBJ1-1, with D perhaps TRBD1 (5 bases). V was trimmed by 5 bases and J by 0 bases, leaving 10 bases between them. This CDR3 has 14 residues. Per germline, CDR1 SGHNT and CDR2 YENEEA. The CDR3 sequence: CASSAGRLNTEAFF. CDR3 in DNA: TGTGCCAGCAGCGCAGGGCGATTGAACACTGAAGCTTTCTTT.

The J gene is TRBJ2-3, the V gene TRBV5-4, with 9 positions matching TRBD2. The CDR3 spans 16 residues. Losses at the gene ends were 0 bases for V and 3 bases for J; bases not matched to a gene: 5. The germline V gene has CDR1 SGHNT and CDR2 YYREEE (reference sequence). The CDR3 sequence: CASSLGLREGTDTQYF. The DNA for the CDR3 is TGTGCCAGCAGCTTGGGGCTGCGGGAGGGGACAGATACGCAGTATTTT. The whole variable domain, remainder taken from reference TRBV5-4 and TRBJ2-3, is ETGVTQSPTHLIKTRGQQVTLRCSSQSGHNTVSWYQQALGQGPQFIFQYYREEENGRGNFPPRFSGLQFPNYSSELNVNALELDDSALYLCASSLGLREGTDTQYFGPGTRLTVL.

The chain uses TRBV6-4 and TRBJ2-2, with a weak D call TRBD1 (5 bases). There are 16 residues in the CDR3. CDR1 is MRHNA, CDR2 SNTAGT, per germline. Trimming stripped 0 bases from V and 6 bases from J, with 14 bases between. The CDR3 DNA is TGTGCCAGCAGTGACTCGAACCTAGGGGCACCCGGGGAGCTGTTTTTT. The encoded protein is CASSDSNLGAPGELFF.

The chain recombines TRBV27 with TRBJ2-7, with a weak D call TRBD1 (7 bases). Germline CDR1 MNHEY, CDR2 SMNVEV (reference sequence). The CDR3 length is 17 residues. V was trimmed by 6 bases and J by 0 bases, leaving 21 bases between them. Here the CDR3 DNA reads TGTGCCAGCAGCCCCCCGGGCGGGGACAGCCGCTCCTACGAGCAGTACTTC. Translated: CASSPPGGDSRSYEQYF.

V is TRBV27 and J is TRBJ1-2, with 8 bases fitting TRBD1. V was clipped by 7 bases and J by 7 bases; unmatched bases: 5. Germline CDR1 MNHEY, CDR2 SMNVEV (reference sequence). The CDR3 totals 12 residues. CDR3 DNA: TGTGCCAGCAAGACAGGGGCGGGTGGCTACACCTTC. It yields the protein CASKTGAGGYTF.

This chain links TRBV9 with TRBJ2-1; 7 bases line up with TRBD2. The CDR3 loop spans 17 amino acids. The germline CDR1 and CDR2 sequences are SGDLS and YYNGEE. V was pared by 0 bases and J by 4 bases, with 10 bases of the junction left unmatched. Here the CDR3 DNA reads TGTGCCAGCAGCGTAGGAGGGGCCACGGGGGGATACAATGAGCAGTTCTTC. Translating it yields CASSVGGATGGYNEQFF.

The chain carries TRBV6-6 and TRBJ2-3, with 7 positions matching TRBD1. Germline V gives CDR1 MNHNY, CDR2 SVGAGI (reference sequence). This CDR3 is built from 14 residues. The ends lost 2 bases at V and 1 base at J; junction bases unmatched: 0. In DNA, the CDR3 is TGTGCCAGCAGTTACGGACAGGGCACAGATACGCAGTATTTT. It translates to CASSYGQGTDTQYF.

This CDR3 reads CASSFPAGVRDTQYF. CDR3 DNA sequence: TGTGCCAGCAGCTTCCCAGCGGGAGTCAGGGATACGCAGTATTTT. V is TRBV7-9 and J is TRBJ2-3; 8 bases align to TRBD2. CDR3 length: 15 amino acids. J lost 6 bases, V lost 3 bases, and 8 bases had no gene match. Germline V gene sequence: CDR1 SEHNR, CDR2 FQNEAQ (reference sequence).

This clone was observed once. The genes are TRBV29-1 and TRBJ2-7; 7 bases fit TRBD2. V was pared by 6 bases and J by 1 base, with 12 bases of the junction left unmatched. The CDR3 spans 15 residues. Germline V gene sequence: CDR1 SQVTM, CDR2 ANQGSEA. CDR3 coding DNA: TGCAGCGTCAAAACGGGACTATCCCAATCCTACGAGCAGTACTTC. Translation gives CSVKTGLSQSYEQYF.

This chain connects TRBV19 to TRBJ2-7, with 8 bases matching TRBD1. This CDR3 spans 15 amino acids. The V gene end was trimmed by 6 bases and the J gene end by 2 bases; junction bases not matched to a gene: 9. Germline V gene lookup returns CDR1 LNHDA and CDR2 SQIVND (reference sequence). CDR3 coding DNA: TGTGCCAGTAGCCCCGGGACAGGAGGGGCCTACGAGCAGTACTTC. It codes for CASSPGTGGAYEQYF. Full variable domain (outside the CDR3, taken from reference TRBV19 and TRBJ2-7): DGGITQSPKYLFRKEGQNVTLSCEQNLNHDAMYWYRQDPGQGLRLIYYSQIVNDFQKGDIAEGYSVSREKKESFPLTVTSAQKNPTAFYLCASSPGTGGAYEQYFGPGTRLTVT.

The chain employs TRBV7-9 and TRBJ1-2, with D uncertain. V was trimmed by 7 bases and J by 2 bases, leaving 14 bases between them. Germline CDR1 is SEHNR and CDR2 is FQNEAQ (reference sequence). The CDR3 sequence is 14 residues long. CDR3 coding DNA: TGTGCCAGCACCTCGTCAGGCAGCAACTATGGCTACACCTTC. Its protein is CASTSSGSNYGYTF.

This chain uses TRBV7-3 with TRBJ1-1; tentative D call: TRBD1 (6 bases). The V gene lost 10 bases and the J gene lost 2 bases, with 14 bases spanning the gap. CDR3 length: 13 residues. In germline, CDR1 is SGHTA, CDR2 FQGTGA. CDR3 DNA sequence: TGTGCCACCCAGAGGGGGAGTAACACTGAAGCTTTCTTT. It translates to CATQRGSNTEAFF.

The gene calls are TRBV7-3 and TRBJ2-2; 7 nucleotides align to TRBD2. V shed 5 bases, J shed 0 bases, and the junction held 3 bases outside the gene matches. The germline gives CDR1 SGHTA, CDR2 FQGTGA. This CDR3 region has 15 residues. The chain's CDR3 is CASSLGLANTGELFF. The DNA for the CDR3 is TGTGCCAGCAGCCTCGGACTAGCGAACACCGGGGAGCTGTTTTTT.

This clone was counted between two and nine times. The rearrangement uses TRBV7-6 and TRBJ2-5; D is undetermined. Germline V gives CDR1 SGHVS, CDR2 FNYEAQ. This CDR3 spans 13 amino acids. V gave up 1 base and J gave up 2 bases, with 5 bases separating them. The CDR3 coding sequence is TGTGCCAGCAGCTTAGGGCAGCAAGAGACCCAGTACTTC. Protein product: CASSLGQQETQYF.

A few counts support this clone. The chain couples TRBV19 to TRBJ2-1; 12 nucleotides line up with TRBD2. V shed 2 bases and J 9 bases; nucleotides not matched to a gene: 5. Looked up from germline, CDR1 is LNHDA and CDR2 is SQIVND (reference sequence). The CDR3 has 15 amino acids. CDR3 loop: CASSITASGRGEQFF. CDR3 in DNA: TGTGCCAGTAGTATAACGGCTAGCGGGAGGGGTGAGCAGTTCTTC.

In its sample, this clone ranks as large. The chain is built from TRBV6-1 and TRBJ2-3; 10 bases line up with TRBD2. Losses at the gene ends were 3 bases for V and 1 base for J; bases not matched to a gene: 4. Germline V CDR1 and CDR2: MNHNS, SASEGT. The CDR3 has 16 amino acids. The CDR3 sequence is CASSDEAGGGTDTQYF. CDR3 DNA: TGTGCCAGCAGTGATGAAGCGGGAGGGGGCACAGATACGCAGTATTTT.

The V and J genes are TRBV11-2 and TRBJ2-3; tentatively, D is TRBD2 (5 bases). The CDR3 runs to 16 residues. Trimming pared 4 bases from V and 0 bases from J, leaving 14 bases between. CDR1 is SGHAT and CDR2 is FQNNGV in the germline V gene. The CDR3, as DNA: TGTGCCAGCAGCTCCGGGATTTTCGCTAGCACAGATACGCAGTATTTT. It yields the protein CASSSGIFASTDTQYF. The variable domain in full, with the rest retrieved from reference TRBV11-2 and TRBJ2-3, is EAGVAQSPRYKIIEKRQSVAFWCNPISGHATLYWYQQILGQGPKLLIQFQNNGVVDDSQLPKDRFSAERLKGVDSTLKIQPAKLEDSAVYLCASSSGIFASTDTQYFGPGTRLTVL.

This chain uses TRBV6-5 with TRBJ2-7; no clear D gene. There are 15 residues in the CDR3. Deletions cut 5 bases from V and 4 bases from J, with 18 bases between. Germline assignment: CDR1 MNHEY and CDR2 SVGAGI. The CDR3 DNA sequence: TGTGCCAGCAGTGTATCGCGGCCAGACGTTTACGAGCAGTACTTC. Protein: CASSVSRPDVYEQYF.